The subject of this entry is one T cell receptor (beta chain). Its antigen is not known. At one end the junction does not follow the germline gene, possibly because of a read error. These data are taken from a study of cytomegalovirus exposure and HLA in healthy donors. Study-level background: Genotyping of nearly 400 donors showed that around 81% belonged to the Caucasian-associated ancestry cluster.

Use of 60 Vbeta and 13 Jbeta primers characterized the PCR. Generated by immunoSEQ multiplex PCR, the TCRdb table keeps only in-frame clones and is missing some. The sample records 65,000 to 85,000 clones, around 65% being singletons. Notes on the study in general: The likely origin of a cluster of highly shared sequence variants was a sequencing artifact. In a later analysis, donors in an Asian-associated ancestry cluster reportedly had fewer N-insertions in productive TCRs than the cohort mean. An analysis that came later showed most CMV-associated TCR beta chains appearing HLA-restricted.

Sequencing used PBMCs. The TCR originated in a man in his fifties or sixties in good health and CMV-seropositive.

CDR3 DNA sequence: TGTTCCAGCAGCTGGGACAGGGGTGAGGACACCTTC. It specifies CSSSWDRGEDTF. The chain uses TRBV7-9 and TRBJ1-2; TRBD1 matches at 10 bases. Germline values: CDR1 SEHNR, CDR2 FQNEAQ (reference sequence). The length of the CDR3 is 12 residues.